This T cell receptor (beta chain) was recovered during a study of blood T cells in healthy people across ages (dated by TCRdb to the mid-2010s). General notes on the study: Template switching captured roughly one uniquely barcoded TCR beta cDNA molecule per two T cells in model experiments. Donors were grouped into four age groups: young (average approximately 15 years), middle-aged (approximately 41), aged (about 59) and long-lived (about 90). To avoid experimental bias, donors of different ages were distributed randomly across sequencing lanes. Using deep sequencing normalized with unique cDNA molecular identifiers, the study measured how TCR beta repertoire diversity changes with age. Using the same blood draw, the study looked at two additional independent replicas of 1 million unique cDNA reads for two donors, one aged 18 to 30 and the other aged 80 or older.

The CDR3 measures 14 amino acids from cysteine to phenylalanine. Only the CDR3 DNA stays, 42 bases, in frame from base 1. CDR1 and CDR2 (SGDLS, YYNGEE) derive from the germline V gene. Trimming costs V 2 bases and J 4 bases, and their ends lie 9 bases apart. The 40 or so donors, aged roughly 6 to 100 years, were systemically healthy Caucasian individuals from Russia. Around 10 milliliters of peripheral blood were collected from each donor into EDTA-treated Vacutainer tubes. Ficoll-Paque density-gradient centrifugation was used to isolate PBMCs, with at least 6 million per sample. Total RNA, at least 6 micrograms per sample, was extracted from PBMCs with Trizol reagent. The percentages of naive CD45RAhigh/CD27high T cells were determined by flow cytometry on a PBMC aliquot from every donor. The library was prepared using 5' RACE. The listed sequencing device is Illumina HiSeq 2500. A second PCR of roughly 6 to 11 cycles was run with a J-beta primer mix and a sample-barcoded 5' primer. Each TCR beta cDNA molecule received a unique molecular identifier from a template-switch 5' adaptor carrying 12 random nucleotides. At least 3 million CDR3-containing paired-end reads were obtained from each sample. First-strand cDNA synthesis was performed from all RNA using the Mint cDNA synthesis kit, with priming by a TRBC-specific oligonucleotide. After uracil-DNA glycosylase treatment, a first 18-cycle PCR used universal primers M1SS and BC2_uni_R on all cDNA. The original methods were these. Each sample was normalized by randomly selecting 1 million high-quality reads, each carrying a distinct molecular identifier. Reads with shared molecular identifiers were discarded instead of being binned into consensus sequences. CDR3 identification, clonotype clustering and error correction used MiTCR with a Q25 quality threshold and the strictest error-elimination algorithm. Lower-bound total TCR beta diversity was estimated with a nonparametric unseen species model using Euler transformation. The raw public reads went through TCRdb reprocessing: fastp at Q25, MiXCR clone calling, in-frame beta chains kept. Merged by CDR3 protein, the rows form single entries marked with the most common genes and DNA. TCRdb's processing, not the study's, gives the V and J calls here. A total of approximately 1.5 million distinct CDR3 sequences appear in this sample, 35% to 45% of them only once. The ten top clones hold less than 5% of the sample.

The paper's findings and limits, for the study overall: Estimates of total diversity from one million sequenced T cells were regarded as lower bounds and underestimates. As age increased, observed TCR beta diversity per million T cells dropped in a roughly linear way, and a significant reduction was already evident by age approximately 40. The percentage of naive T cells measured by flow cytometry correlated strongly with observed TCR beta diversity. Donor CMV infection status was unknown, potentially confounding age-related changes in expanded clonotypes. Bulk unsorted PBMC profiling prevented conclusive comparison of naive and antigen-experienced compartments. Compared with the aged group, more naive CD4+ T cells, fewer expanded clones and increased TCR diversity were shown by the long-lived group, suggesting age selection.

A word on this clonotype: The specificity of this receptor is unknown. Within one base of it there is no much larger clone, and no base qualities were kept.

The V and J segments used are TRBV9 and TRBJ2-2; no confident D gene assignment can be made. The receptor was isolated from a woman aged 18-29 years in good health. Input material: blood. The CDR3 protein sequence reads: CASSVGSFTGELFF. The bases are TGTGCCAGCAGCGTGGGAAGTTTCACCGGGGAGCTGTTTTTT.